The 20 T cell receptor beta chains listed next were all sequenced from one sample in a study of T-cell reconstitution after alpha-beta-depleted transplantation in children (dated by TCRdb to between 2015 and 2016). The library relied on PCR. Sequencing was performed on an Illumina HiSeq 2500. TCR libraries were prepared with molecular barcoding, using unique molecular identifiers to normalize TCRbeta repertoire quantification. In-frame beta chains were kept once TCRdb had trimmed the public reads at Q25 with fastp and called clones with MiXCR. Each entry merges the rows of one CDR3 protein and shows their most common DNA and genes. The table for this sample lists around 270,000 distinct CDR3 sequences; 10% of them were counted only once. The ten biggest clones cover less than 8% of the sample. The treatment or condition label here, explained by the study, means: allogeneic hematopoietic cell transplantation with graft depleted of TCRalphabeta T cells and CD19 B cells.

The starting material was PBMCs, obtained before TCRalphabeta/CD19-depleted stem cell transplant. These TCRs come from a boy younger than two with acute myeloid leukemia, due to receive a stem cell transplant.

This clonotype was detected ten times or more. In DNA, the CDR3 is TGCAGCGTTGGCATACAAGAGACCCAGTACTTC. Its translation: CSVGIQETQYF. The V call is TRBV29-1, the J call TRBJ2-5; D gene ambiguous. Germline CDR1 SQVTM, CDR2 ANQGSEA. With 4 bases removed from V and 2 bases from J, the gap between germline ends came to 5 bases. There are 11 residues in the CDR3.

This clonotype occurred many times. The chain joins TRBV12-3 or TRBV12-4 to TRBJ1-5; 7 bases are a match to TRBD1. This CDR3 region has 16 residues. V was clipped by 3 bases and J by 2 bases; unmatched bases: 7. The CDR3 sequence is CASSFRGQQGNQPQHF. In DNA, the CDR3 is TGTGCCAGCAGTTTCCGGGGACAGCAGGGCAATCAGCCCCAGCATTTT.

This clonotype came up many times. The J gene is TRBJ2-3, the V gene TRBV28; the D gene is possibly TRBD2 (5 bases). Trimming removed 3 bases at V and 2 bases at J, with 18 bases between. This CDR3 is built from 17 residues. CDR1 and CDR2 (germline): MDHEN, SYDVKM. The CDR3 reads CASSFSPRVGDTDTQYF. DNA for the CDR3: TGTGCCAGCAGTTTTTCCCCTCGGGTGGGAGACACAGATACGCAGTATTTT.

This clonotype has ten or more counts. This chain joins TRBV28 and TRBJ1-5; 7 bases align to TRBD1. The trim removed 2 bases at V and 6 bases at J, leaving 10 bases unmatched. Per the germline V gene, CDR1 is MDHEN and CDR2 is SYDVKM. The CDR3 spans 16 residues. The CDR3 spells CASSLRAGGLSQPQHF. In DNA form, the CDR3 reads TGTGCCAGCAGTTTAAGGGCAGGGGGTTTGAGTCAGCCCCAGCATTTT.

The chain is built from TRBV7-9 and TRBJ1-4; D is perhaps TRBD1 (5 bases). The V and J ends lost 1 base and 7 bases respectively, with 13 bases between them. There are 15 residues in the CDR3. Germline V gene data show CDR1 as SEHNR and CDR2 as FQNEAQ (reference sequence). The CDR3 region is CASSLVWGPTEKLFF. As DNA, the CDR3 is TGTGCCAGCAGCTTAGTCTGGGGCCCTACTGAAAAACTGTTTTTT.

This clonotype has only a few counts. CDR3 sequence reads: CASSSKQGALGANVLTF. The CDR3 DNA reads TGTGCCAGCAGCTCCAAACAGGGGGCGCTTGGGGCCAACGTCCTGACTTTC. The chain links TRBV7-9 to TRBJ2-6; 9 nucleotides line up with TRBD1. The CDR3 is 17 amino acids. The trim removed 4 bases at V and 3 bases at J, leaving 7 bases unmatched. Germline V CDR1 and CDR2: SEHNR, FQNEAQ (reference sequence).

The sample holds many counts of this clonotype. The chain links TRBV4-3 to TRBJ2-1; no reliable D call. The CDR3 consists of 13 residues. Germline CDR1 LGHNA, CDR2 YSLEER. The ends were cut back, 3 bases at V and 6 bases at J, with 9 bases in the middle. This chain's CDR3 is CASSHSGANEQFF. As DNA, the CDR3 is TGCGCCAGCAGCCATTCTGGAGCCAATGAGCAGTTCTTC.

The chain employs TRBV19 and TRBJ2-7; 11 nucleotides line up with TRBD1. The CDR3 totals 15 residues. Germline V lookup: CDR1 LNHDA, CDR2 SQIVND (reference sequence). Trimming removed 8 bases from V and 7 bases from J; junction bases left unmatched: 13. CDR3 bases: TGTGCCAGTGCTCACGGGCCGGGACAGGGGGGAGAGCAGTACTTC. It translates to CASAHGPGQGGEQYF.

A few counts support this clonotype. V gene TRBV12-3 or TRBV12-4 combines with J gene TRBJ2-2; 7 positions agree with TRBD1. The CDR3 is made up of 15 amino acids. V lost 2 bases and J lost 5; bases outside the gene matches: 5. The CDR3 bases are TGTGCCAGCAGTTTATGGGGGACAGTAACCGGGGAGCTGTTTTTT. Its translation is CASSLWGTVTGELFF.

Of note for this clonotype: A much more abundant neighbour one base away suggests this may be a read error. The V and J genes are TRBV9 and TRBJ1-1; D is unclear. CDR1 is SGDLS, CDR2 YYNGEE, per germline. CDR3 length: 13 residues. The germline V and J ends were trimmed by 4 bases and 6 bases, with 13 bases remaining between them. CDR3 DNA: TGTGCCAGCAGCTCATGGGGAAACGCTGAAGCTTTCTTT. Its protein product is CASSSWGNAEAFF.

This clonotype was recorded many times. The CDR3 DNA reads as TGCAGTGCTAGAACTAGCGGGAGTTACAATGAGCAGTTCTTC. Its protein product is CSARTSGSYNEQFF. This rearrangement joins TRBV20-1 to TRBJ2-1; TRBD2 matches 11 bases. The CDR3 spans 14 residues. Germline assignment: CDR1 DFQATT and CDR2 SNEGSKA (reference sequence). Trimming removed 2 bases from V and 4 bases from J; junction bases left unmatched: 1.

This chain connects TRBV20-1 to TRBJ1-5; the D is unclear. The ends were cut back, 4 bases at V and 0 bases at J, with 7 bases in the middle. The CDR3 totals 13 residues. Germline-derived CDR1 and CDR2 are DFQATT and SNEGSKA (reference sequence). CDR3 DNA sequence: TGCAGTGCTATGCCCGATAGCAATCAGCCCCAGCATTTT. Its protein is CSAMPDSNQPQHF.

This clonotype was picked up many times. The V and J genes are TRBV4-3 and TRBJ2-7; TRBD1 aligns across 10 bases. Unmatched junction bases numbered 6, after V lost 6 bases and J lost 4 bases. Germline loops: CDR1 LGHNA, CDR2 YSLEER. This CDR3 region has 14 residues. The CDR3 sequence is CASSPGTGVYEQYF. DNA for the CDR3: TGCGCCAGCAGTCCCGGGACAGGGGTGTACGAGCAGTACTTC.

The chain links TRBV28 to TRBJ1-5; D is unclear. The germline V gene encodes CDR1 MDHEN and CDR2 SYDVKM. The length of the CDR3 is 11 residues. V was trimmed by 4 bases and J by 4 bases, leaving 2 bases between them. The CDR3: CASSWNQPQHF. The CDR3 DNA follows: TGTGCCAGCAGTTGGAATCAGCCCCAGCATTTT.

The rearrangement uses TRBV9 and TRBJ2-3, with no clear D. This CDR3 is built from 16 residues. Trimming took 2 bases from V and 2 from J, leaving 15 bases between them. CDR1 SGDLS and CDR2 YYNGEE come from the germline V gene. The CDR3 bases are TGTGCCAGCAGCGTTTTTGGAAACCTCCCCACAGATACGCAGTATTTT. Translating it yields CASSVFGNLPTDTQYF.

V and J are TRBV5-6 and TRBJ2-7; 11 bases align to TRBD1. Per germline, CDR1 SGHDT and CDR2 YYEEEE. The CDR3 runs 14 residues. Losses at the gene ends were 2 bases for V and 7 bases for J; bases not matched to a gene: 5. The CDR3 loop reads CASSFGTGGWEQYF. CDR3 bases: TGTGCCAGCAGCTTCGGGACAGGGGGGTGGGAGCAGTACTTC. The whole variable domain, filled in from reference TRBV5-6 and TRBJ2-7, reads DAGVTQSPTHLIKTRGQQVTLRCSPKSGHDTVSWYQQALGQGPQFIFQYYEEEERQRGNFPDRFSGHQFPNYSSELNVNALLLGDSALYLCASSFGTGGWEQYFGPGTRLTVT.

The chain couples TRBV11-2 to TRBJ2-2; 10 nucleotides line up with TRBD1. CDR3 length: 15 amino acids. The J segment lost 6 bases and the V segment lost 5 bases, leaving 6 bases of the junction unmatched. The germline gives CDR1 SGHAT, CDR2 FQNNGV. CDR3 bases: TGTGCCAGCAGCCGGGACAGGGGTGTTGCCGGGGAGCTGTTTTTT. Its protein is CASSRDRGVAGELFF.

This clonotype was seen repeatedly, ten times or more. The chain links TRBV5-4 to TRBJ2-3, with 11 nucleotides matching TRBD1. Germline V lookup: CDR1 SGHNT, CDR2 YYREEE (reference sequence). V lost 5 bases and J lost 2; bases outside the gene matches: 16. The CDR3 extends over 19 amino acids. CDR3 loop: CASSRTGGLVVTATDTQYF. In nucleotides, the CDR3 is TGTGCCAGCAGTCGGACAGGGGGCCTCGTGGTCACAGCCACAGATACGCAGTATTTT.

Only a few counts were recorded for this clonotype. The chain employs TRBV5-1 and TRBJ2-5; 9 nucleotides align to TRBD1. CDR3 length: 15 amino acids. Per the germline V gene, CDR1 is SGHRS and CDR2 is YFSETQ. V trimming: 4 bases; J trimming: 2 bases; junction bases outside the gene matches: 6. The CDR3 loop is CASSTTGTGQETQYF. The DNA of the CDR3 is TGCGCCAGCAGCACCACAGGGACAGGGCAAGAGACCCAGTACTTC.

This clonotype showed up just a few times. The rearrangement uses TRBV7-9 and TRBJ2-3, with D perhaps being TRBD1 or TRBD2 (5 bases each). The V and J ends lost 5 bases and 1 base respectively, with 19 bases between them. The CDR3 consists of 17 residues. Germline V gene data show CDR1 as SEHNR and CDR2 as FQNEAQ (reference sequence). The CDR3 DNA reads TGTGCCAGCAGCCTCCTTTTCGGGGACGAGGGCACAGATACGCAGTATTTT. Protein sequence: CASSLLFGDEGTDTQYF.